This T cell receptor beta chain stems from a study of cytomegalovirus exposure and HLA in healthy donors. Study-level points and caveats: An analysis was carried out at a later point. It showed that HLA-associated TCR beta chains were more clonally expanded than equally common non-associated chains.

With 60 Vbeta and 13 Jbeta primers, the PCR was carried out. Profiling relied on immunoSEQ multiplex PCR, and the TCRdb table lists in-frame clones only, not all of them. The sample table includes around 48,000 clones. CDR3 length: 15 amino acids. Germline V CDR1 and CDR2: SGHDT, YYEEEE. V was cut by 3 bases and J by 5 bases, with 17 bases left in between. Regarding this clone: Antigen specificity is unknown.

This receptor was obtained from a female donor in good health and CMV-seronegative. Sequenced input: PBMCs. The rearrangement joins TRBV5-6 to TRBJ1-1; unclear D gene. The CDR3 here is CASSSRGVLATEAFF. Written as DNA, the CDR3 is TGTGCCAGCAGCTCACGAGGCGTACTTGCAACTGAAGCTTTCTTT.